This T cell receptor (beta chain) is from a study of blood T cell repertoires in COVID-19. There are 17 residues in the CDR3. Germline assignment: CDR1 SGDLS and CDR2 YYNGEE. V shed 2 bases and J 6 bases; nucleotides not matched to a gene: 10. Original processing notes: It was from reference gene primer amplification that nucleated cell counts were estimated. Repertoires were generated with immunoSEQ multiplex PCR, while TCRdb's copy carries only in-frame clones and drops some. That table furnishes V, J and clone size, whereas the DNA furnished D and trimming. The table includes some 170,000 clones, around nine tenths detected once.

The sequence was collected from an older woman with COVID-19, enrolled during active disease. The chain recombines TRBV9 with TRBJ1-4; 10 nucleotides match TRBD1. The source material was peripheral blood. The CDR3 DNA is TGTGCCAGCAGCGTGACCCCCGCCGGGACAGGGGATGAAAAACTGTTTTTT. Protein product: CASSVTPAGTGDEKLFF.